These T cell receptor beta chains were read from a single sample in a study of T-cell reconstitution after alpha-beta-depleted transplantation in children. MiXCR, applied by TCRdb to the PCR reads, yields one record per CDR3 protein. The sample lists hundreds of thousands of distinct CDR3 sequences; 15% to 20% were seen once. The input for sequencing was PBMCs, mostly from graft donor cells, taken 360 days after TCRalphabeta/CD19-depleted stem cell transplant. These receptors all stem from a boy younger than two who had a stem cell transplant for Wiskott-Aldrich syndrome, so the T cells may come from the graft donor. Both conserved end residues are part of each CDR3. D genes are given only for firm matches. Where a row states a size, it is once, few, many or the class of an expanded clone; other rows omit it.

d_gene,abundance,j_gene,v_gene,CDR3aa,CDR3nt
TRBD1,few,TRBJ1-5,TRBV12-3/TRBV12-4,CASRWGQGGSNQPQHF,TGTGCCAGCAGGTGGGGACAGGGTGGAAGCAATCAGCCCCAGCATTTT
TRBD1,-,TRBJ1-1,TRBV3-1,CASSQELPYRGTEAFF,TGTGCCAGCAGCCAAGAACTTCCCTACAGGGGAACTGAAGCTTTCTTT
-,few,TRBJ1-6,TRBV27,CASSPTGYSPLHF,TGTGCCAGCAGTCCTACAGGGTATTCACCCCTCCACTTT
-,-,TRBJ2-1,TRBV25-1,CASSEGGAGQQFF,TGTGCCAGCAGTGAAGGGGGGGCCGGACAGCAGTTCTTC
-,few,TRBJ2-3,TRBV12-3/TRBV12-4,CASSFRGLESTDTQYF,TGTGCCAGCAGTTTTAGGGGACTGGAGAGCACAGATACGCAGTATTTT
-,many,TRBJ1-5,TRBV5-1,CASSFGGGQPQHF,TGCGCCAGCAGCTTCGGGGGGGGCCAGCCCCAGCATTTT
-,-,TRBJ2-1,TRBV7-9,CASSLGTGPYDEQFF,TGTGCCAGCAGCTTAGGTACGGGACCTTACGATGAGCAGTTCTTC
TRBD1,-,TRBJ1-2,TRBV12-3/TRBV12-4,CASSLTGLSYGYTF,TGTGCCAGCAGTCTGACAGGGTTGAGCTATGGCTACACCTTC
-,few,TRBJ2-2,TRBV12-3/TRBV12-4,CASSYRNTGELFF,TGTGCCAGCAGTTATAGAAACACCGGGGAGCTGTTTTTT
TRBD1,-,TRBJ2-7,TRBV27,CASSSLDRLSSYEQYF,TGTGCCAGCAGTTCCTTGGACAGGCTGAGCTCCTACGAGCAGTACTTC
-,few,TRBJ1-4,TRBV7-2,CASSLSGWGEKLFF,TGTGCCAGCAGCTTGTCAGGGTGGGGGGAAAAACTGTTTTTT
-,-,TRBJ1-6,TRBV5-1,CASSLGQGFSPLHF,TGCGCCAGCAGCTTGGGGCAGGGATTCTCACCCCTCCACTTT
TRBD2,few,TRBJ2-7,TRBV12-3/TRBV12-4,CASSLRFWDYPYEQYF,TGTGCCAGCAGTTTAAGGTTCTGGGACTACCCCTACGAGCAGTACTTC
-,-,TRBJ1-5,TRBV10-3,CAISESGGVGNQPQHF,TGTGCCATCAGTGAGTCGGGTGGAGTTGGCAATCAGCCCCAGCATTTT
-,-,TRBJ2-1,TRBV12-3/TRBV12-4,CASSPRVKQFF,TGTGCCAGCAGCCCTCGAGTCAAGCAGTTCTTC
-,-,TRBJ2-5,TRBV5-1,CASSLKGPQETQYF,TGCGCCAGCAGCTTGAAGGGACCGCAAGAGACCCAGTACTTC
TRBD1,few,TRBJ2-1,TRBV6-5,CASSYSKTNRGYNEQFF,TGTGCCAGCAGTTACTCGAAGACCAACAGGGGCTACAATGAGCAGTTCTTC
-,-,TRBJ2-7,TRBV5-1,CASSWVGASVSYEQYF,TGCGCCAGCAGCTGGGTCGGGGCTAGCGTATCCTACGAGCAGTACTTC
-,-,TRBJ2-2,TRBV6-1,CASSEFLRGLVNTGELFF,TGTGCCAGCAGTGAATTCCTGAGGGGATTAGTTAACACCGGGGAGCTGTTTTTT
-,-,TRBJ2-2,TRBV5-1,CASSFLRGASGTGELFF,TGCGCCAGCAGCTTTTTAAGGGGAGCCTCGGGCACCGGGGAGCTGTTTTTT
-,many,TRBJ2-7,TRBV12-3/TRBV12-4,CASSRGYEQYF,TGTGCCAGCAGCAGGGGCTACGAGCAGTACTTC
-,few,TRBJ2-7,TRBV20-1,CSARVGSEQYF,TGCAGTGCTAGAGTAGGGAGCGAGCAGTACTTC
-,-,TRBJ2-1,TRBV20-1,CSITQWNSYNEQFF,TGCAGTATTACGCAGTGGAATTCCTACAATGAGCAGTTCTTC
-,-,TRBJ2-4,TRBV15,CATSRDRGRSGNIQYF,TGTGCCACCAGCAGAGACAGGGGCAGAAGTGGCAACATTCAGTACTTC
TRBD1,-,TRBJ2-1,TRBV6-5,CASSYGQGAYNEQFF,TGTGCCAGCAGTTACGGACAGGGAGCCTACAATGAGCAGTTCTTC
-,few,TRBJ2-3,TRBV20-1,CSVTVSTDTQYF,TGCAGTGTTACAGTATCTACAGATACGCAGTATTTT
TRBD2,-,TRBJ2-7,TRBV5-6,CASSLAGTSGRVYF,TGTGCCAGCAGCTTGGCCGGGACTAGCGGGAGGGTTTACTTC